This T cell receptor beta chain was obtained from a study of blood T cell repertoires in COVID-19. Overall study context: Sites in the United States, Italy and Spain provided acute and convalescent COVID-19 samples. Sample material is recorded as cDNA or gDNA derived from T cells, B-cell-depleted T cells, or PBMCs.

Recruited during active infection, patients (from Seattle) were subsequently followed longitudinally. Original analysis: The assay estimated nucleated cells by amplifying reference gene primers. This table comes from immunoSEQ multiplex PCR, and its TCRdb copy is limited to in-frame clones, with some not included. That table is the source of V, J and clone size, and D and trimming were worked out from the DNA. The sample lists roughly 220,000 clones, roughly 79% occurring once. The V segment lost 7 bases and the J segment 4 bases; nucleotides outside the gene matches: 6. The germline V gene has CDR1 LGHNA and CDR2 YNFKEQ. This CDR3 is built from 15 residues.

V usage is TRBV4-2 and J usage is TRBJ1-5, with TRBD1 matching 11 bases. The sequence derives from an elderly woman with COVID-19, enrolled during active disease. The sequenced sample was peripheral blood. CDR3 sequence (DNA): TGTGCCAGCAACACAGGGACAGGGGGTAATCAGCCCCAGCATTTT. It is translated as CASNTGTGGNQPQHF.